These 20 T cell receptor beta chains were all obtained from the same sample, sequenced in a study of cytomegalovirus exposure and HLA in healthy donors. The PCR employed 60 Vbeta primers together with 13 Jbeta primers. Measured with immunoSEQ multiplex PCR; TCRdb has only the in-frame clones, and not every one. Of around 160,000 clones in the sample, roughly four fifths were seen once. The sequenced sample consisted of PBMCs. The receptors here all came from a woman aged 40-49 years in good health and CMV-seronegative.

This clone appeared a few times. V usage is TRBV12-5 and J usage is TRBJ2-7; D perhaps matches TRBD1 (6 bases). V was pared by 5 bases and J by 0 bases, with 11 bases between. Per the germline V gene, CDR1 is LGHNT and CDR2 is FRNRAP. This CDR3 comprises 14 residues. The CDR3 DNA reads TGTGCTAGTGGTATACAGGGATACTCCTACGAGCAGTACTTC. Translating gives CASGIQGYSYEQYF.

A single count supports this clone. The J gene is TRBJ2-3, the V gene TRBV11-2; D gene unclear. CDR3 size: 14 residues. Between the trimmed V and J ends, which lost 0 bases and 3 bases, there was a span of 7 bases. Germline CDR1 and CDR2: SGHAT and FQNNGV. The CDR3 region is CASSLEPRTDTQYF. The DNA for the CDR3 is TGTGCCAGCAGCTTAGAGCCTAGAACAGATACGCAGTATTTT.

J is TRBJ1-1 and V is TRBV11-2; 7 nucleotides match TRBD1. The germline V gene encodes CDR1 SGHAT and CDR2 FQNNGV. The trim removed 3 bases at V and 14 bases at J, leaving 12 bases unmatched. This CDR3 has 13 residues. Here the CDR3 DNA reads TGTGCCAGCAGCTTCCCAGGGGGACGGACCATGTTCTTT. The encoded protein is CASSFPGGRTMFF.

The chain employs TRBV2 and TRBJ2-7; a possible D gene is TRBD1 (5 bases). Per germline, CDR1 SNHLY and CDR2 FYNNEI. V lost 6 bases, J lost 3 bases, and 15 bases lay in between. This CDR3 spans 14 amino acids. CDR3: CASRGLGILYEQYF. CDR3 coding DNA: TGTGCCAGCAGGGGGCTGGGGATCCTCTACGAGCAGTACTTC.

This clone occurred a few times. The gene calls are TRBV27 and TRBJ2-3, with a tentative D call TRBD2 (6 bases). CDR1 and CDR2 (germline): MNHEY, SMNVEV (reference sequence). V was shortened by 2 bases and J by 5 bases, with 11 bases between the two germline ends. The length of the CDR3 is 14 residues. This chain's CDR3 is CASSLLTRGDTQYF. CDR3 in DNA: TGTGCCAGCAGTTTACTGACTAGAGGAGATACGCAGTATTTT.

This clone was seen a handful of times. Other DNA sequences in the sample encode the same CDR3. The chain links TRBV7-3 to TRBJ1-1, with 7 bases that match TRBD1. Looked up from germline, CDR1 is SGHTA and CDR2 is FQGTGA. There are 13 residues in the CDR3. V lost 2 bases, J lost 3 bases, and 0 bases stayed unmatched. The CDR3 spells CASSLQGDTEAFF. CDR3 nucleotides: TGTGCCAGCAGCTTACAGGGGGACACTGAAGCTTTCTTT.

The J gene is TRBJ1-5, the V gene TRBV18, with TRBD1 identical over 9 bases. Per the germline V gene, CDR1 is KGHSH and CDR2 is LQKENI. This CDR3 comprises 14 residues. V shed 2 bases and J 6 bases; nucleotides not matched to a gene: 2. The CDR3 sequence is CASSPGTGTQPQHF. The CDR3 DNA is TGTGCCAGCTCACCAGGGACAGGGACTCAGCCCCAGCATTTT.

The chain employs TRBV27 and TRBJ2-1; D remains ambiguous. The length of the CDR3 is 14 residues. From germline, CDR1 is MNHEY and CDR2 SMNVEV (reference sequence). Trimming removed 0 bases from V and 9 bases from J, with 12 bases in between. The CDR3 spells CASSLSPGIVEQFF. The CDR3, as DNA: TGTGCCAGCAGTTTATCGCCAGGCATCGTTGAGCAGTTCTTC.

This rearrangement joins TRBV5-1 to TRBJ2-1; TRBD2 aligns across 10 bases. The CDR3 contains 12 residues. Germline CDR1 reads SGHRS; CDR2 reads YFSETQ. Germline trimming cut 5 bases from V and 14 bases from J; bases unmatched to any gene: 7. CDR3 sequence: CASRDTGTSEFF. CDR3 DNA: TGCGCCAGCAGGGACACCGGGACTAGCGAGTTCTTC.

The chain carries TRBV19 and TRBJ1-2, with 9 nucleotides matching TRBD1. CDR1 and CDR2 from the germline V gene are LNHDA and SQIVND (reference sequence). With V trimmed by 5 bases and J by 6 bases, 4 bases remained unmatched. This CDR3 has 13 amino acids. This chain's CDR3 is CASSRTGGHGYTF. The DNA of the CDR3 is TGTGCCAGTAGTCGTACAGGGGGCCATGGCTACACCTTC.

This clone appeared a single time. This chain links TRBV9 with TRBJ1-5; maybe TRBD1 (5 bases). The CDR3 is 13 residues long. Trimming pared 3 bases from V and 8 bases from J, leaving 12 bases between. Per the germline V gene, CDR1 is SGDLS and CDR2 is YYNGEE. CDR3: CASSDWGREPQHF. The CDR3 DNA reads TGTGCCAGCAGCGACTGGGGCCGGGAGCCCCAGCATTTT. The complete variable domain, with remaining parts taken from reference TRBV9 and TRBJ1-5, reads DSGVTQTPKHLITATGQRVTLRCSPRSGDLSVYWYQQSLDQGLQFLIQYYNGEERAKGNILERFSAQQFPDLHSELNLSSLELGDSALYFCASSDWGREPQHFGDGTRLSIL.

The genes are TRBV11-3 and TRBJ2-3; TRBD2 agrees at 8 bases. The CDR3 has 16 amino acids. Germline loops: CDR1 SGHNT, CDR2 YENEEA. The V and J ends lost 5 bases and 1 base, in that order; junction bases with no gene match: 8. The chain's CDR3 is CASSKRLAPGTDTQYF. The CDR3 nucleotides are TGTGCCAGCAGCAAGAGACTAGCGCCGGGCACAGATACGCAGTATTTT.

The chain joins TRBV11-3 to TRBJ2-7; 9 bases are a match to TRBD2. The CDR3 sequence is 15 residues long. Per the germline V gene, CDR1 is SGHNT and CDR2 is YENEEA. V trimming: 1 base; J trimming: 2 bases; junction bases outside the gene matches: 3. DNA of the CDR3: TGTGCCAGCAGCTTAGGGACTAGCGTCCCCTACGAGCAGTACTTC. Translating it yields CASSLGTSVPYEQYF.

V gene TRBV7-2 combines with J gene TRBJ2-7; 7 bases map to TRBD1. Germline V gene lookup returns CDR1 SGHTA and CDR2 FQGNSA. V lost 4 bases, J lost 2 bases, and 11 bases stayed unmatched. This CDR3 has 16 amino acids. CDR3 nucleotides: TGTGCCAGCAGCTCAGCCCCCGGGACAGAGGCCTACGAGCAGTACTTC. As protein: CASSSAPGTEAYEQYF.

This chain joins TRBV10-3 and TRBJ1-1; 9 nucleotides align to TRBD1. The CDR3 covers 14 residues. Trimming took 6 bases from V and 1 from J; bases not matched to a gene: 3. Per germline, CDR1 ENHRY and CDR2 SYGVKD. The CDR3 region is CAISEQGANTEAFF. DNA for the CDR3: TGTGCCATCAGCGAACAGGGGGCGAACACTGAAGCTTTCTTT.

This chain joins TRBV19 and TRBJ2-7, with 8 bases matching TRBD1. Germline loops: CDR1 LNHDA, CDR2 SQIVND (reference sequence). V gave up 1 base and J gave up 4 bases; unmatched junction bases: 9. The CDR3 totals 16 residues. In DNA form, the CDR3 reads TGTGCCAGTAGTATAGCGTCGGGGCAGGGGGCTTACGAGCAGTACTTC. Protein product: CASSIASGQGAYEQYF.

As to this clone: Other nucleotide sequences from this sample produce the same CDR3. The rearrangement uses TRBV6-5 and TRBJ2-7, with 12 bases that match TRBD2. The V gene's germline CDR1 is MNHEY and CDR2 SVGAGI. The CDR3 has 16 amino acids. After removal of 0 bases from V and 4 bases from J, the junction contained 4 bases not matched to a gene. The CDR3 sequence: CASSYSGTSGRYEQYF. In DNA form, the CDR3 reads TGTGCCAGCAGTTACTCGGGCACTAGCGGGAGGTACGAGCAGTACTTC.

The chain uses TRBV9 and TRBJ1-2; 12 nucleotides align to TRBD1. The J segment lost 8 bases and the V segment lost 4 bases, leaving 6 bases of the junction unmatched. The CDR3 spans 14 residues. Germline loops: CDR1 SGDLS, CDR2 YYNGEE. CDR3 residues: CASSTGTGGLGYTF. CDR3 nucleotides: TGTGCCAGCAGCACGGGGACAGGGGGCCTAGGCTACACCTTC.

The gene calls are TRBV4-1 and TRBJ2-1; tentatively, D is TRBD2 (6 bases). V lost 6 bases and J 4 bases, leaving 10 bases between the germline ends. The length of the CDR3 is 13 residues. Germline assignment: CDR1 MGHRA and CDR2 YSYEKL. The CDR3, as DNA: TGCGCCAGCAGTTGGGACTTATACAATGAGCAGTTCTTC. Protein: CASSWDLYNEQFF.

The rearrangement joins TRBV11-2 to TRBJ2-7; 9 nucleotides line up with TRBD2. Trimming at V came to 3 bases and at J to 2 bases, leaving 8 bases not matched to a gene. The CDR3 covers 16 residues. Germline CDR1 and CDR2: SGHAT and FQNNGV. This chain's CDR3 is CASSFGLAGNTYEQYF. The CDR3, as DNA: TGTGCCAGCAGCTTTGGGCTAGCGGGAAATACCTACGAGCAGTACTTC.